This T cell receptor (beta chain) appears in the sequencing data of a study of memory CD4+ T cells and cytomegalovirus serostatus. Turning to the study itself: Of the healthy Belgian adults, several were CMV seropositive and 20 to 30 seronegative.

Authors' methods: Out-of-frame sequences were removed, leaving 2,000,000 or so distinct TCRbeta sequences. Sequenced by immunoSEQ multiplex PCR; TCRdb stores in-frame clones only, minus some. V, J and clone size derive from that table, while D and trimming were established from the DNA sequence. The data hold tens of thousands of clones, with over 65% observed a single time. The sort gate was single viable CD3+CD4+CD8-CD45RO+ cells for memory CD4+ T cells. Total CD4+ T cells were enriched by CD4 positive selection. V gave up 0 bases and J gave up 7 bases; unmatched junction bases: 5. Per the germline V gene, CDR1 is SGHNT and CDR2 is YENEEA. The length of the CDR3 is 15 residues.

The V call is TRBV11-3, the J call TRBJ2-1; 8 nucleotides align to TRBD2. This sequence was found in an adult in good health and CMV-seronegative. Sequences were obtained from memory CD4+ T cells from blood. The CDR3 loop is CASSLDRGGWNEQFF. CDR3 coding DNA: TGTGCCAGCAGCTTAGACCGGGGGGGCTGGAATGAGCAGTTCTTC.